Below are 12 T cell receptor beta chains sequenced from a single sample in a study of shared clonotypes between healthy human individuals. Clones were sequenced by immunoSEQ multiplex PCR, and TCRdb holds only the in-frame ones, with some missing. The table has roughly 2,000,000 clones, 93% seen once. Selected positively for CCR7 and CD45RO-negative, naive CD8 cells excluded terminally differentiated effector memory CD45RA+ cells. Sequenced input: naive CD8+ T cells from PBMCs. These receptors all come from a young man in good health. Some clones in this sample may be carry-over from other donors' samples.

A few counts support this clone. The gene calls are TRBV14 and TRBJ1-1; D is undetermined. The CDR3 has 13 residues. The germline V gene has CDR1 SGHDN and CDR2 FVKESK. V was clipped by 6 bases and J by 0 bases, with 8 bases between them. The CDR3 bases are TGTGCCAGCAGGCAGCGTATGAACACTGAAGCTTTCTTT. It specifies CASRQRMNTEAFF.

J is TRBJ1-5 and V is TRBV5-1; D is ambiguous. Trimming took off 7 bases at V and 0 bases at J, with 14 bases between the two ends. CDR3 length: 15 amino acids. Germline V lookup: CDR1 SGHRS, CDR2 YFSETQ. CDR3 sequence: CASRPGIRSNQPQHF. The CDR3, as DNA: TGCGCCAGCCGGCCGGGCATCCGTAGCAATCAGCCCCAGCATTTT. Supplemented by reference TRBV5-1 and TRBJ1-5, the full variable domain reads KAGVTQTPRYLIKTRGQQVTLSCSPISGHRSVSWYQQTPGQGLQFLFEYFSETQRNKGNFPGRFSGRQFSNSRSEMNVSTLELGDSALYLCASRPGIRSNQPQHFGDGTRLSIL.

The rearrangement joins TRBV29-1 to TRBJ2-7; D may be TRBD1 (6 bases). Germline values: CDR1 SQVTM, CDR2 ANQGSEA. V was clipped by 7 bases and J by 1 base, with 11 bases between them. This CDR3 has 12 amino acids. The CDR3 is CSAQDSSYEQYF. In DNA, the CDR3 is TGCAGCGCTCAGGACAGTTCCTACGAGCAGTACTTC.

This chain's CDR3 is CASSTLAGGEQYF. The CDR3 DNA reads TGTGCCAGCAGTACACTAGCGGGAGGCGAGCAGTACTTC. This chain uses TRBV28 with TRBJ2-7, with 12 bases matching TRBD2. This CDR3 contains 13 residues. CDR1 MDHEN and CDR2 SYDVKM come from the germline V gene. V gave up 5 bases and J gave up 6 bases; unmatched junction bases: 2.

The rearrangement joins TRBV7-9 to TRBJ1-5; D gene uncertain. The CDR3 has 14 residues. Trimming shortened V by 3 bases and J by 0 bases, and 6 bases separated the two germline ends. CDR1 and CDR2 from the germline V gene are SEHNR and FQNEAQ (reference sequence). This chain's CDR3 is CASSLGFSNQPQHF. For the CDR3, the DNA is TGTGCCAGCAGCTTGGGTTTTAGCAATCAGCCCCAGCATTTT.

This clone was detected once. The chain employs TRBV4-2 and TRBJ2-3, with D maybe TRBD2 (6 bases). The length of the CDR3 is 16 residues. The germline gives CDR1 LGHNA, CDR2 YNFKEQ. The V end was cut by 0 bases, the J end by 6 bases, with 16 bases between. CDR3 protein: CASSQDWSGGEDTQYF. Written as DNA, the CDR3 is TGTGCCAGCAGCCAAGATTGGAGTGGCGGGGAGGATACGCAGTATTTT.

The rearrangement links TRBV6-1 to TRBJ2-7, with D possibly being TRBD2 (6 bases). The CDR3 covers 12 residues. The germline V and J ends were trimmed by 10 bases and 6 bases, with 16 bases remaining between them. The germline V gene encodes CDR1 MNHNS and CDR2 SASEGT. CDR3 bases: TGTGCCACTAGTCCGGGGGTTACCGAGCAGTACTTC. Protein: CATSPGVTEQYF.

This sequence joins TRBV29-1 and TRBJ2-1, with D unclear. Germline V gene lookup returns CDR1 SQVTM and CDR2 ANQGSEA. V dropped 0 bases and J dropped 3 bases, with 21 bases sitting between them. There are 18 residues in the CDR3. CDR3 loop: CSVEDLGRGSLSYNEQFF. The CDR3 coding sequence is TGCAGCGTTGAAGATCTCGGCCGTGGCAGTCTGAGCTACAATGAGCAGTTCTTC.

The gene calls are TRBV9 and TRBJ1-5; D perhaps matches TRBD1 (5 bases). V gave up 2 bases and J gave up 3 bases, with 12 bases separating them. The CDR3 totals 15 residues. Germline-derived CDR1 and CDR2 are SGDLS and YYNGEE. CDR3 in amino acids: CASSVGTGPNQPQHF. As DNA, the CDR3 is TGTGCCAGCAGCGTGGGCACAGGCCCCAATCAGCCCCAGCATTTT.

V is TRBV21-1 and J is TRBJ2-1; the table's D call TRBD2 went unverified against the DNA. TRBV21-1 is described as a pseudogene. CDR3 length equals 13 residues. DNA for the CDR3: TGTGCCAGCAGATACGCCGGGGGGTGTGAGCAGTTCTTC. Translating gives CASRYAGGCEQFF.

The chain links TRBV29-1 to TRBJ2-7, with D hard to call. Per germline, CDR1 SQVTM and CDR2 ANQGSEA. The V gene lost 1 base and the J gene lost 3 bases, with 10 bases spanning the gap. This CDR3 spans 13 amino acids. DNA of the CDR3: TGCAGCGTTGAAGCGGACGCAGGCTACGAGCAGTACTTC. This sequence encodes CSVEADAGYEQYF.

As regards this clone: This sample also contains other DNA sequences that code for the same CDR3. V is TRBV28 and J is TRBJ2-1; 9 bases match TRBD2. V was pared by 6 bases and J by 6 bases, with 3 bases of the junction left unmatched. The CDR3 covers 13 residues. Germline lookup yields CDR1 MDHEN and CDR2 SYDVKM. CDR3 protein: CASSPGLANEQFF. The CDR3 DNA sequence: TGTGCCAGCAGCCCGGGACTAGCCAATGAGCAGTTCTTC.